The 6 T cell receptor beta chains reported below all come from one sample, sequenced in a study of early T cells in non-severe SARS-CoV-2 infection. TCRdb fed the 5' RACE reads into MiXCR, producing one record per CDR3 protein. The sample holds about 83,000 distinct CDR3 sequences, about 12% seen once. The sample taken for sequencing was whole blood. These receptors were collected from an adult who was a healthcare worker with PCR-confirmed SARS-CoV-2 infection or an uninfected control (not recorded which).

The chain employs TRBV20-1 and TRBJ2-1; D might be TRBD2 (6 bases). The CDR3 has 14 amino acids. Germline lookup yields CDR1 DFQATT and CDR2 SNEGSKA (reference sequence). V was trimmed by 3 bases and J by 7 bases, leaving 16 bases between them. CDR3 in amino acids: CSARGLTIANEQFF. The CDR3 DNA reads TGCAGTGCTAGGGGACTGACGATCGCGAATGAGCAGTTCTTC.

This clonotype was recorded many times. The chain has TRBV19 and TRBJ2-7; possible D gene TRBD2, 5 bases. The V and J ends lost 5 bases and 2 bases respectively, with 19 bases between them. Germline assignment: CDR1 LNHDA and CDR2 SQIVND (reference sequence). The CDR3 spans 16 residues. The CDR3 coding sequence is TGTGCCAGTAGTTCCTCCGAGGGAAGGGCGACCTACGAGCAGTACTTC. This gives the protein CASSSSEGRATYEQYF. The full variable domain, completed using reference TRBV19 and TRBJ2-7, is DGGITQSPKYLFRKEGQNVTLSCEQNLNHDAMYWYRQDPGQGLRLIYYSQIVNDFQKGDIAEGYSVSREKKESFPLTVTSAQKNPTAFYLCASSSSEGRATYEQYFGPGTRLTVT.

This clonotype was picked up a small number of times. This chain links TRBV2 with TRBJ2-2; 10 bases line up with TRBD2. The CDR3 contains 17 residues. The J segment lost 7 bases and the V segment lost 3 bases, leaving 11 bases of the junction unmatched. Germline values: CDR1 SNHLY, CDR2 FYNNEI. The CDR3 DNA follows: TGTGCCAGCAGTGAGTGGGCCGGGACTAGCGTCGACGGGGAGCTGTTTTTT. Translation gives CASSEWAGTSVDGELFF.

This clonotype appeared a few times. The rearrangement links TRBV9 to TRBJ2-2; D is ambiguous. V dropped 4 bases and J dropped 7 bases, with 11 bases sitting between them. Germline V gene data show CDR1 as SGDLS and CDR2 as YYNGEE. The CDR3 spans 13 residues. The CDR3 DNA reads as TGTGCCAGCAGCTCAATCTCAGACGGGGAGCTGTTTTTT. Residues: CASSSISDGELFF. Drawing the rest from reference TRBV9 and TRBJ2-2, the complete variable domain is DSGVTQTPKHLITATGQRVTLRCSPRSGDLSVYWYQQSLDQGLQFLIQYYNGEERAKGNILERFSAQQFPDLHSELNLSSLELGDSALYFCASSSISDGELFFGEGSRLTVL.

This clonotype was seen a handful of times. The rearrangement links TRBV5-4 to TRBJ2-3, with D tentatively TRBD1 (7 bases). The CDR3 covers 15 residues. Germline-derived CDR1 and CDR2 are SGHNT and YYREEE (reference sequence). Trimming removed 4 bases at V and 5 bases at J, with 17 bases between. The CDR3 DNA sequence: TGTGCCAGCAGCCATGATGGAGGGGGCGGAGATACGCAGTATTTT. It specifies CASSHDGGGGDTQYF.

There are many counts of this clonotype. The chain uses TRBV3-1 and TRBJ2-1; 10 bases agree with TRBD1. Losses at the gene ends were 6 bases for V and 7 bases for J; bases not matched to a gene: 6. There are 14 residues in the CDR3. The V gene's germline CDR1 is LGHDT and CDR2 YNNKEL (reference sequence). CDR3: CASSPDRGQNEQFF. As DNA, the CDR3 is TGTGCCAGCAGTCCAGACAGGGGGCAGAATGAGCAGTTCTTC.